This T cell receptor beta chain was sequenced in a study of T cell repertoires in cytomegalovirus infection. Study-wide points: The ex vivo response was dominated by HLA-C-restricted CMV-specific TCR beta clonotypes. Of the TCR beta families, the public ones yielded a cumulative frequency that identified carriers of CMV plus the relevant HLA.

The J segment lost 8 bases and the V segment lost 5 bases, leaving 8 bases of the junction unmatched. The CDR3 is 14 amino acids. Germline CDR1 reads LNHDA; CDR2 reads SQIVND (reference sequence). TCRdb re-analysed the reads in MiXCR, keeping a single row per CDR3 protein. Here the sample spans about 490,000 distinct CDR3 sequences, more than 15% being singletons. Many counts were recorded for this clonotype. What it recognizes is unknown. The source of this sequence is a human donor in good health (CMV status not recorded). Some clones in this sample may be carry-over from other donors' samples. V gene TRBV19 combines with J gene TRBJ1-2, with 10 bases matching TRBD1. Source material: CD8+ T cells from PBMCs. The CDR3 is CASSVTGGARGYTF. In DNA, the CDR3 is TGTGCCAGTAGTGTGACAGGGGGCGCGAGGGGCTACACCTTC. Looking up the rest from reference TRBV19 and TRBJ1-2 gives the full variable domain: DGGITQSPKYLFRKEGQNVTLSCEQNLNHDAMYWYRQDPGQGLRLIYYSQIVNDFQKGDIAEGYSVSREKKESFPLTVTSAQKNPTAFYLCASSVTGGARGYTFGSGTRLTVV.